The subject of this entry is one TCR beta chain. This entry belongs to a study of molecular identifiers for immune sequencing clone quantification. Each CDR3 protein gets one entry after TCRdb re-called the PCR reads with MiXCR. The sample includes about 640,000 distinct CDR3 sequences, approximately 20% seen only once; the top ten take roughly 0.9%. The V gene end was trimmed by 5 bases and the J gene end by 5 bases; junction bases not matched to a gene: 12. The CDR3 is 15 residues long. The germline V gene encodes CDR1 SGHTA and CDR2 FQGTGA. The chain joins TRBV7-3 to TRBJ2-7; 7 bases agree with TRBD2. The receptor was derived from a human donor in good health. Some libraries in this study had Jurkat cell RNA spiked in. The specimen was naive CD8+ T cells from blood, with Jurkat cell RNA spiked in. The subset was: FACS-sorted CD8+CD4-CCR7+CD45RA+ naive T cells. This chain's CDR3 is CASSHGGGPLNEQYF. CDR3 bases: TGTGCCAGCAGCCATGGGGGGGGTCCCCTCAACGAGCAGTACTTC.